Sequencing of this T cell receptor (beta chain) was carried out in a study of cytomegalovirus exposure and HLA in healthy donors. Overall study findings and caveats: Fewer than 20,000 TCR beta sequences were associated with HLA alleles at 0.05 false discovery rate in a later analysis. It was shown in a later analysis that HLA-associated TCR beta chains were more clonally expanded than other, equally common chains. In a later analysis, most CMV-associated TCR beta chains appeared HLA-restricted. As a later analysis revealed, the rate of TCR association differed by HLA locus, with DRB1 most and HLA-C fewest.

PCR was performed using 60 Vbeta and 13 Jbeta primers. Some clones are missing from TCRdb's copy, which holds only in-frame ones; the method was immunoSEQ multiplex PCR. The sample gives approximately 100,000 clones, just under 70% of which show up once; 5.4% is in the top ten. The CDR3 extends over 18 amino acids. Germline CDR1 SGHRS, CDR2 YFSETQ. J was trimmed by 8 bases and V by 0 bases; bases with no gene match: 19. Worth noting for this clone: Its antigen is as yet unknown.

The receptor was derived from a woman aged 70-85 years in good health and CMV-seropositive. Sequences were obtained from PBMCs. The V gene is TRBV5-1, the J gene TRBJ1-2, with 7 positions matching TRBD1. CDR3 sequence (DNA): TGCGCCAGCAGCTTGGCCGGCGGAAGACAGGGTCGGCTTCAAGGCTACACCTTC. The encoded protein is CASSLAGGRQGRLQGYTF. Looking up the rest from reference TRBV5-1 and TRBJ1-2 gives the full variable domain: KAGVTQTPRYLIKTRGQQVTLSCSPISGHRSVSWYQQTPGQGLQFLFEYFSETQRNKGNFPGRFSGRQFSNSRSEMNVSTLELGDSALYLCASSLAGGRQGRLQGYTFGSGTRLTVV.